Below are 30 T cell receptor beta chains sequenced from a single sample in a study of Ad26.COV2.S vaccination and SARS-CoV-2 variants. Profiling relied on immunoSEQ multiplex PCR, and the TCRdb table lists in-frame clones only, not all of them. The repertoire holds under 550,000 clones, with more than 80% as singletons. The treatment denotes: over 15 received Ad26.COV2.S at low or high dose, single or two shots; roughly five received placebo; per-sample allocation not given. The study sampled participants on day 63 after the first vaccine or placebo injection. The material sequenced was peripheral blood, taken in a trial of Ad26.COV2.S vaccine versus placebo. These receptors came from a person between 18 and 65 years old who received the Ad26.COV2.S COVID-19 vaccine or a placebo.

The CDR3 coding sequence is TGTGCCAGCAGCATAGCTGCCTCCTACGAGCAGTACTTC. Amino acid sequence: CASSIAASYEQYF. The V call is TRBV6-5, the J call TRBJ2-7; D call uncertain. The germline gives CDR1 MNHEY, CDR2 SVGAGI. V dropped 6 bases and J dropped 0 bases, with 9 bases sitting between them. This CDR3 comprises 13 residues.

The chain links TRBV25-1 to TRBJ2-3; maybe TRBD1 (5 bases). CDR1 MGHDK and CDR2 SYGVNS come from the germline V gene. With 5 bases removed from V and 3 bases from J, the gap between germline ends came to 12 bases. The CDR3 runs 14 residues. CDR3 DNA: TGTGCCAGCAGTAGCCAGGGCGAGACAGATACGCAGTATTTT. As protein: CASSSQGETDTQYF.

This chain joins TRBV29-1 and TRBJ1-1; 7 bases are shared with TRBD1. V lost 7 bases and J lost 2; bases outside the gene matches: 7. Germline loops: CDR1 SQVTM, CDR2 ANQGSEA. The CDR3 contains 13 residues. The CDR3 region is CSGDDRENTEAFF. The CDR3, as DNA: TGCAGCGGGGACGACAGGGAAAACACTGAAGCTTTCTTT.

Comments on this clone: The same CDR3 also results from other DNA sequences found in this sample. The rearrangement links TRBV18 to TRBJ1-2; D ambiguous. V lost 3 bases and J 8 bases, leaving 10 bases between the germline ends. The CDR3 runs to 12 residues. The V gene's germline CDR1 is KGHSH and CDR2 LQKENI. The CDR3 region has the DNA TGTGCCAGCTCACCGGGTACGTTCGGCTACACCTTC. This sequence encodes CASSPGTFGYTF. The full variable domain, completed using reference TRBV18 and TRBJ1-2, is NAGVMQNPRHLVRRRGQEARLRCSPMKGHSHVYWYRQLPEEGLKFMVYLQKENIIDESGMPKERFSAEFPKEGPSILRIQQVVRGDSAAYFCASSPGTFGYTFGSGTRLTVV.

The chain uses TRBV7-9 and TRBJ2-7; D gene ambiguous. V lost 6 bases and J lost 2, with 5 bases in between. CDR1 SEHNR and CDR2 FQNEAQ come from the germline V gene (reference sequence). The CDR3 sequence is 11 residues long. CDR3 nucleotides: TGTGCCAGCAGTCGAGCCTACGAGCAGTACTTC. This encodes CASSRAYEQYF.

The chain recombines TRBV4-3 with TRBJ2-3; 8 nucleotides line up with TRBD2. The trim removed 0 bases at V and 3 bases at J, leaving 5 bases unmatched. This CDR3 has 16 residues. Germline V lookup: CDR1 LGHNA, CDR2 YSLEER. This CDR3 reads CASSQDRGGGTDTQYF. Here the CDR3 DNA reads TGCGCCAGCAGCCAAGATCGGGGGGGAGGAACAGATACGCAGTATTTT.

The rearrangement joins TRBV7-2 to TRBJ1-2; 7 bases map to TRBD1. Germline V gene sequence: CDR1 SGHTA, CDR2 FQGNSA. The ends lost 5 bases at V and 7 bases at J; junction bases unmatched: 4. CDR3 length: 12 residues. The CDR3 DNA follows: TGTGCCAGCAGCAAACCAGGGGGTGGCTACACCTTC. Amino acids: CASSKPGGGYTF. The full variable domain, in which reference TRBV7-2 and TRBJ1-2 provide the parts outside the CDR3, is GAGVSQSPSNKVTEKGKDVELRCDPISGHTALYWYRQSLGQGLEFLIYFQGNSAPDKSGLPSDRFSAERTGGSVSTLTIQRTQQEDSAVYLCASSKPGGGYTFGSGTRLTVV.

The chain employs TRBV6-2 or TRBV6-3 and TRBJ2-1, with D perhaps TRBD2 (6 bases). The CDR3 runs to 12 residues. The V gene's germline CDR1 is MNHEY and CDR2 SVGEGT. Trimming left V 4 bases short and J 10 bases short, with 11 bases between. CDR3 amino acids: CASSFSSVEQFF. CDR3 nucleotide sequence: TGTGCCAGCAGTTTCTCTAGCGTCGAGCAGTTCTTC.

The chain joins TRBV18 to TRBJ1-5, with a weak D call TRBD1 (6 bases). The germline gives CDR1 KGHSH, CDR2 LQKENI. V was cut by 0 bases and J by 4 bases, with 13 bases left in between. The CDR3 has 16 residues. This CDR3 reads CASSPPFGQRNQPQHF. DNA of the CDR3: TGTGCCAGCTCACCACCCTTCGGACAGAGAAATCAGCCCCAGCATTTT.

The chain carries TRBV5-1 and TRBJ1-6; no clear D. Germline V CDR1 and CDR2: SGHRS, YFSETQ. This CDR3 contains 14 residues. Trimming shortened V by 0 bases and J by 10 bases, and 11 bases separated the two germline ends. CDR3 residues: CASSLEPGDSPLHF. The CDR3 DNA is TGCGCCAGCAGCTTGGAGCCGGGAGACTCACCCCTCCACTTT.

The J gene is TRBJ1-2, the V gene TRBV10-3; 7 positions agree with TRBD1. The CDR3 contains 13 residues. Trimming at V came to 7 bases and at J to 8 bases, leaving 10 bases not matched to a gene. Germline V lookup: CDR1 ENHRY, CDR2 SYGVKD. The CDR3: CAITPSGQFGYTF. CDR3 sequence (DNA): TGTGCCATCACACCTTCGGGACAGTTCGGCTACACCTTC.

The rearrangement joins TRBV6-5 to TRBJ2-1, with 12 bases that match TRBD2. The V segment lost 0 bases and the J segment 7 bases; nucleotides outside the gene matches: 4. Per germline, CDR1 MNHEY and CDR2 SVGAGI. This CDR3 is built from 16 residues. Here the CDR3 reads CASSYSTSGSHNEQFF. The DNA of the CDR3 is TGTGCCAGCAGTTACTCGACTAGCGGGAGCCATAATGAGCAGTTCTTC.

This chain joins TRBV5-1 and TRBJ1-1; 11 bases align to TRBD1. This CDR3 has 19 residues. The germline gives CDR1 SGHRS, CDR2 YFSETQ. Trimming at V came to 1 base and at J to 5 bases, leaving 16 bases not matched to a gene. The CDR3 is CASSLQRTGGVRVITEAFF. CDR3 nucleotide sequence: TGCGCCAGCAGCTTGCAGCGGACAGGGGGCGTCAGGGTTATAACTGAAGCTTTCTTT.

The chain couples TRBV21-1 to TRBJ1-1. TRBV21-1 is flagged as a pseudogene. The CDR3 loop spans 16 amino acids. Here the CDR3 reads CASSKKGKLMNTEAFF. The CDR3 coding sequence is TGTGCCAGCAGCAAAAAAGGGAAATTAATGAACACTGAAGCTTTCTTT.

The chain links TRBV4-2 to TRBJ2-1, with a possible D match to TRBD2 (5 bases). Per germline, CDR1 LGHNA and CDR2 YNFKEQ. V lost 0 bases and J lost 2, with 11 bases in between. The CDR3 sequence is 16 residues long. CDR3 nucleotides: TGTGCCAGCAGCCAAGATCGAGGGATCACCTACAATGAGCAGTTCTTC. It is translated as CASSQDRGITYNEQFF.

Here the CDR3 DNA reads TGTGCCAGCAGTGCCGGGACAGGGGAGCGTGGGAATGAGCAGTTCTTC. Residues: CASSAGTGERGNEQFF. This sequence joins TRBV6-1 and TRBJ2-1, with 10 bases lining up with TRBD1. The CDR3 totals 16 residues. With 4 bases clipped from V and 7 bases from J, the junction kept 10 bases outside the gene matches. The germline gives CDR1 MNHNS, CDR2 SASEGT.

The chain is built from TRBV15 and TRBJ2-1, with TRBD2 identical over 9 bases. The CDR3 is 17 residues long. The V and J ends lost 3 bases and 2 bases, in that order; junction bases with no gene match: 8. CDR1 and CDR2 from the germline V gene are LNHNV and YYDKDF (reference sequence). Written as DNA, the CDR3 is TGTGCCACCAGCAGCCCGACTAGCGGAATTGCCTACAATGAGCAGTTCTTC. Amino acids: CATSSPTSGIAYNEQFF.

The rearrangement joins TRBV20-1 to TRBJ2-7; D is uncertain. This CDR3 contains 11 residues. CDR1 is DFQATT and CDR2 is SNEGSKA in the germline V gene (reference sequence). Trimming cost V 3 bases and J 5 bases, with 8 bases left between them. The CDR3 sequence: CSASKHHEQYF. For the CDR3, the DNA is TGCAGTGCTAGCAAACATCACGAGCAGTACTTC.

The chain is built from TRBV6-5 and TRBJ2-5, with 10 bases identical to TRBD2. Germline trimming cut 2 bases from V and 3 bases from J; bases unmatched to any gene: 6. The CDR3 loop spans 16 amino acids. Germline CDR1 and CDR2: MNHEY and SVGAGI. Here the CDR3 reads CASSYEWLAGEETQYF. The DNA for the CDR3 is TGTGCCAGCAGTTACGAGTGGCTAGCGGGAGAAGAGACCCAGTACTTC.

The V and J genes are TRBV4-3 and TRBJ1-3, with a possible D match to TRBD1 (5 bases). Trimming removed 1 base at V and 2 bases at J, with 15 bases between. Germline V lookup: CDR1 LGHNA, CDR2 YSLEER. The CDR3 spans 17 residues. The CDR3 spells CASSQGSPGAAGNTIYF. CDR3 nucleotide sequence: TGCGCCAGCAGCCAAGGGAGCCCCGGGGCTGCTGGAAACACCATATATTTT.

J is TRBJ2-7 and V is TRBV5-4; 7 bases are shared with TRBD1. V lost 4 bases to trimming and J lost 0 bases; unmatched junction nucleotides: 10. This CDR3 region has 16 residues. Germline-derived CDR1 and CDR2 are SGHNT and YYREEE (reference sequence). CDR3 region: CASSAGTGASSYEQYF. The CDR3 DNA is TGTGCCAGCAGCGCTGGCACAGGGGCCAGCTCCTACGAGCAGTACTTC. Using reference TRBV5-4 and TRBJ2-7 for the parts outside the CDR3, the full variable domain is ETGVTQSPTHLIKTRGQQVTLRCSSQSGHNTVSWYQQALGQGPQFIFQYYREEENGRGNFPPRFSGLQFPNYSSELNVNALELDDSALYLCASSAGTGASSYEQYFGPGTRLTVT.

The V gene is TRBV13, the J gene TRBJ2-7; D uncertain. Germline CDR1 and CDR2: PRHDT and FYEKMQ (reference sequence). The CDR3 covers 14 residues. V shed 1 base and J shed 6 bases, with 13 bases lying between them. As DNA, the CDR3 is TGTGCCAGCAGCTTAGCTCCATTTGGCCGCGAGCAGTACTTC. Translation: CASSLAPFGREQYF.

This chain joins TRBV5-1 and TRBJ2-1, with 11 bases lining up with TRBD2. The CDR3 consists of 15 residues. With V trimmed by 0 bases and J by 9 bases, 5 bases remained unmatched. Looked up from germline, CDR1 is SGHRS and CDR2 is YFSETQ. CDR3 coding DNA: TGCGCCAGCAGCTTGGAGGGGACTAGCGGTTTTGAGCAGTTCTTC. Residues: CASSLEGTSGFEQFF.

The chain has TRBV15 and TRBJ1-6; D gene unclear. The V end lost 1 base, the J end lost 8 bases, and 12 bases lay between the germline ends. Germline loops: CDR1 LNHNV, CDR2 YYDKDF (reference sequence). This CDR3 has 15 amino acids. CDR3 residues: CATSRGGGGYSPLHF. The DNA of the CDR3 is TGTGCCACCAGCAGAGGTGGAGGTGGTTATTCACCCCTCCACTTT.

This chain uses TRBV24-1 with TRBJ1-1, with D unclear. The CDR3 covers 15 residues. Germline V gene lookup returns CDR1 KGHDR and CDR2 SFDVKD. With 3 bases removed from V and 1 base from J, the gap between germline ends came to 11 bases. CDR3 sequence: CATSDPRGENTEAFF. The DNA for the CDR3 is TGTGCCACCAGTGATCCGCGCGGGGAGAACACTGAAGCTTTCTTT.

The chain recombines TRBV11-2 with TRBJ1-1; possibly TRBD1 for D (5 bases). The V end lost 1 base, the J end lost 2 bases, and 11 bases lay between the germline ends. The CDR3 has 15 residues. Germline loops: CDR1 SGHAT, CDR2 FQNNGV. The CDR3 loop reads CASSLAGTLNTEAFF. The CDR3 nucleotides are TGTGCCAGCAGCTTAGCAGGGACCTTAAACACTGAAGCTTTCTTT. The full variable domain, in which reference TRBV11-2 and TRBJ1-1 provide the parts outside the CDR3, is EAGVAQSPRYKIIEKRQSVAFWCNPISGHATLYWYQQILGQGPKLLIQFQNNGVVDDSQLPKDRFSAERLKGVDSTLKIQPAKLEDSAVYLCASSLAGTLNTEAFFGQGTRLTVV.

The chain has TRBV2 and TRBJ2-7; D is unresolved. This CDR3 is built from 13 residues. Germline lookup yields CDR1 SNHLY and CDR2 FYNNEI. V was cut by 6 bases and J by 6 bases, with 15 bases left in between. CDR3 coding DNA: TGTGCCAGCAGGCCCGAAGGTTCGTCCGAGCAGTACTTC. It is translated as CASRPEGSSEQYF.

The DNA for the CDR3 is TGTGCCATCAGTGGGGACAGGGATTCACCCCTCCACTTT. Its translation: CAISGDRDSPLHF. The rearrangement links TRBV10-3 to TRBJ1-6; 9 nucleotides agree with TRBD1. Germline assignment: CDR1 ENHRY and CDR2 SYGVKD. The CDR3 has 13 amino acids. V dropped 4 bases and J dropped 8; count of bases not matched to a gene: 0.

For the CDR3, the DNA is TGTGCCAGCAGCTTAGTAGGGACTAGCGGGAGGGCCGGGGAGCTGTTTTTT. The encoded protein is CASSLVGTSGRAGELFF. The J gene is TRBJ2-2, the V gene TRBV11-2, with 16 bases identical to TRBD2. V trimming: 1 base; J trimming: 6 bases; junction bases outside the gene matches: 2. Germline loops: CDR1 SGHAT, CDR2 FQNNGV. The CDR3 is 17 amino acids.

A note on this clone: Other DNA sequences in this specimen translate into the identical CDR3. The chain employs TRBV3-1 (or the pseudogene TRBV3-2) and TRBJ2-7, with D uncertain. V lost 1 base and J lost 5, with 3 bases in between. Looked up from germline, CDR1 is LGHDT and CDR2 is YNNKEL (reference sequence). This CDR3 has 11 amino acids. DNA of the CDR3: TGTGCCAGCAGCCAAGGTAACGAGCAGTACTTC. It translates to CASSQGNEQYF.